This record looks at one T cell receptor (beta chain) sequence and its context. What it recognizes is unknown. These data originate in a study of blood T cells in healthy people across ages. Study context: Capture by template switching was about one barcoded beta molecule per two T cells.

The second PCR ran roughly 7 to 12 cycles with a sample-barcoded 5' primer and J-beta primers. TCRdb used MiXCR to reprocess the 5' RACE reads, holding one entry per CDR3 protein. The data contain some 1.1 million distinct CDR3 sequences, around two fifths of them seen just once; the ten biggest clones take up about 12%. Overall study findings and caveats: More naive CD4+ cells and higher diversity were found in long-lived than in aged donors.

Sequenced: blood. The TCR was taken from a man between 18 and 29 years old in good health.

The CDR3, as DNA: TGCAGCGTCGCGCAATTAAACTATGGCTACACCTTC. It is translated as CSVAQLNYGYTF. V usage is TRBV29-1 and J usage is TRBJ1-2, with D uncertain. Germline V gene sequence: CDR1 SQVTM, CDR2 ANQGSEA. Trimming removed 6 bases from V and 2 bases from J, with 10 bases in between. This CDR3 has 12 residues. Variable domain in full (rest from reference TRBV29-1 and TRBJ1-2): SAVISQKPSRDICQRGTSLTIQCQVDSQVTMMFWYRQQPGQSLTLIATANQGSEATYESGFVIDKFPISRPNLTFSTLTVSNMSPEDSSIYLCSVAQLNYGYTFGSGTRLTVV.